This T cell receptor beta chain was sequenced in a study of cytomegalovirus exposure and HLA in healthy donors (dated by TCRdb to 2017 to 2019). At the level of the whole study: An earlier analysis of several hundred of the donors reported 250 to 350 Gb of sequence data and some 120 million unique TCR beta sequences from about 200 million T cells. Roughly 300 gigabases of sequencing data and around 85 million unique TCR sequences made up an early release that covered around 640 HLA-typed donors. Among the roughly 400 genotyped donors, around 81% belonged to the genetic ancestry cluster associated with self-reported Caucasian donors. The study was designed to test whether signatures of past pathogen exposure could be identified by cataloging public T cell receptors. The study profiled the T cell repertoires of some 610 subjects by immunosequencing and related them to cytomegalovirus serostatus. In addition to the first cohort of 500 to 850 subjects, a separate validation cohort of approximately 120 different subjects was used. The study combined high-throughput TCR immunosequencing, statistical association of individual TCRs with disease status, and machine learning to predict cytomegalovirus infection status. A later analysis re-examined previously published TCR beta repertoires from just over 650 donors and added high-resolution HLA genotyping to investigate patterns of TCR occurrence. In the later analysis, no new phenotypic data were used to find candidate immune exposures; instead, reliance was placed on TCR beta sequences and their occurrence across donors. An earlier analysis of 587 of the donors used high-throughput TCR beta sequencing to judge whether each TCR beta V gene segment behaved as functional or pseudogenic. Donor age, sex, ethnicity and CMV serostatus were collected together with the repertoire data. A later genetic analysis took genome-wide SNP genotypes for about 55% of the 666 donors and used that subset as a discovery cohort. Every repertoire in the discovery cohort had been generated on one and the same sequencing platform. HLA typing covered class I and class II loci at four-digit resolution. The number of typed donors differed by locus: about 620-640 for A, B, C, DRB1 and DQB1; approximately 520 for DQA1; about 600 for DPA1; and roughly 450 for DPB1. A few DR-DQ haplotypes were treated as single units for association and clustering because of strong linkage in the cohort. Among a few hundred genotyped donors of the cohort, an average of around 240,000 unique TCR beta nucleotide sequences were sequenced per donor, 15% to 20% of them non-productive.

Library method: the immunoSEQ multiplex PCR assay. The multiplex PCR relied on a mix of 60 forward primers for TCR Vbeta segments and 13 reverse primers for TCR Jbeta segments. A multiplex PCR assay on genomic DNA amplified the CDR3 region of rearranged TCR beta genes. The amplified TCR beta libraries were sequenced on the Illumina HiSeq System as 87-base-pair reads. For the original study's pipeline: Across the 500 to 700 repertoires, a later analysis counted tens of millions of unique TCR beta chains, 8.5 million to 12 million of which were shared by at least two donors. To remove PCR and sequencing errors, raw reads were error-corrected and collapsed into unique sequences using a nearest-neighbor algorithm that merged closely related sequences. V, D and J gene segments were assigned by aligning CDR3 sequences to IMGT reference sequences. For a sequence to be retained, a match of at least six nucleotides was required to both a V gene segment and a J gene segment. Rearrangements were called productive when the CDR3 lacked stop codons and stayed in frame with V and J; all others were non-productive. CDR3 was defined according to IMGT convention as the region running from the second conserved V-encoded cysteine to the conserved J-encoded phenylalanine. The earlier analysis of about 610 of the donors excluded sequences that lacked an unambiguous match to a single V gene segment. In an earlier analysis of about 590 of the donors, a V segment was called functional when productive rearrangements were above 56.7%, and segregating when the standard deviation between donors exceeded 5%. A statistical classification framework was built to diagnose cytomegalovirus status from the catalog of TCR beta chain sequences. V and J gene assignment, in a later analysis, came from comparing TCR nucleotide sequences with IMGT/GENE-DB human TR gene sequences. In a later analysis, CDR3 sequences and most-parsimonious VDJ recombination scenarios were assigned using the TCRdist pipeline. A later analysis defined each TCR beta chain by its CDR3 amino acid sequence plus V-gene family, and excluded reads lacking a unique V-gene family. To address suspected cross-contamination and a sequencing artifact, a later analysis removed several hundred highly shared, low-generation-probability nucleotide sequences. In a later analysis, a clonal expansion index for each public chain was calculated from normalized within-repertoire ranks of inferred template counts. In a later analysis, generation probabilities were computed with a VDJ recombination model fitted to out-of-frame rearrangements, and the resulting probabilities were checked against IGoR. In a later analysis, hypergeometric tests were used to score TCR-TCR, TCR-HLA and TCR-CMV co-occurrence, with a repertoire-size bias correction applied to TCR pairs. A later analysis estimated false discovery rates by permuting HLA or CMV assignments 20 times. In a later analysis, co-occurring TCRs were grouped using DBSCAN, with TCRdist sequence similarity added in when clustering inside HLA-allele-positive subsets. Repertoires with fewer than 30,000 or more than 120,000 public chains were left out of co-occurrence clustering, as were about 5 repertoires with anomalous nucleotide sharing. TCRdb carries this immuneACCESS record with in-frame sequences only. Its versions omit some clonotypes, under half of them owing to an unresolved V gene in the studies checked, with the rest unexplained. V and J calls and clone size are those listed in that table; D and trimming were worked out from the DNA. Here the sample has 130,000 or so clones; over 75% occur a single time. The leading ten clones occupy more than 0.5% of the sample.

Overall study results and their limits: A further reported finding was that TCR beta sequences accurately predicted the HLA-A and HLA-B alleles for most subjects in the first cohort. Specific HLA alleles were associated with 15,000 to 20,000 TCR beta sequences at a false discovery rate of 0.05 in a later analysis. In vitro tests confirmed that a few of the cytomegalovirus-associated TCR beta chains recognize cytomegalovirus antigens. A cluster of highly shared sequence variants was judged likely to be a technical artifact of the sequencing pipeline. The earlier analysis of 587 of the donors excluded approximately 15 rarely observed V segments, including chromosome 9 orphons, because counts were too low. Presence/absence analyses assumed roughly uniform sequencing depth across donors, an assumption that may not hold. Linkage disequilibrium might explain the correlated functional status among segregating V segments, but an unknown experimental factor could not be ruled out. According to a later analysis, TCR association rates differed among HLA loci, with DRB1 alleles showing the most associated TCRs and HLA-C alleles showing the fewest. According to a later analysis, most CMV-associated TCR beta chains appeared to be HLA-restricted, and the HLA associations seemed to be driven largely by CMV exposure. In a later genetic analysis, a missense DCLRE1C variant was associated with V-gene and J-gene trimming of TCR beta chains, and the association was replicated in an independent cohort. Some IMGT-functional V segments, including TRBV6-2 and TRBV6-3, could not be distinguished by the 87-base-pair reads and were therefore excluded. According to the authors, the approach could potentially be generalized to other disease states and immunological phenotypes. This cohort had only TCR beta chains sequenced, and the lack of alpha or paired-chain data limited which features could be detected. In an earlier analysis of some 640 of the donors, most TCR beta V segments were observed in productive rearrangements about 90% or about 30% of the time, broadly matching IMGT annotations. While some public TCRs were present in many individuals, most TCR sequences turned up only very rarely across donors. Because some donors lacked HLA typing at each locus, the association tests relied only on the typed subset. Compared with the roughly 670-donor mean, donors in an Asian-associated ancestry cluster had fewer N-insertions in productive TCRs, according to a later genetic analysis. CMV serostatus was the only immune exposure information available for the cohort. In both the original and validation cohorts, the classifier was reported to diagnose cytomegalovirus status with high specificity and sensitivity. In a later analysis, several top co-occurrence clusters were reported to appear linked to parvovirus B19, influenza, CMV and Epstein-Barr virus. In a later analysis, HLA-associated TCR beta chains showed more clonal expansion and lower generation probabilities than non-associated chains that were equally common. A total of 150 or so TCR beta chains were listed by the study as associated with cytomegalovirus. When HLA alleles, especially DR and DQ, strongly co-occurred, TCR associations were difficult to assign to individual alleles.

Taken from cysteine to phenylalanine, the CDR3 has 14 residues. Only the CDR3 portion is preserved as DNA: 42 bases, with reading frame beginning at the first base. The germline V gene encodes CDR1 SGDLS and CDR2 YYNGEE. V is clipped by 0 bases and J by 10 bases, and the sequence between their germline boundaries is 14 bases long. The cohort consisted of 600 to 700 healthy bone marrow donors. At the time of sampling, every cohort member was nominally healthy, though immune exposures that went unrecorded were likely present. The donor was CMV seronegative and belonged to the group of under 400 seronegative cohort members. A peripheral blood sample was collected from each donor, and TCR beta sequencing was performed on peripheral blood mononuclear cells. The Qiagen DNeasy Blood Extraction Kit was used to extract genomic DNA from the blood cell samples. On this clone itself: Its antigen has not been determined. No qualities accompany the bases; no much larger clone lies one base away.

The sequence is built from TRBV9 and TRBJ2-1; TRBD1 might be the D gene, on 6 matching bases. The sequencing input was PBMCs. This clonotype was sampled from a woman in her 40s in good health and CMV-seronegative. The CDR3 region reads CASSVETGVREQFF. The nucleotide sequence reads TGTGCCAGCAGCGTAGAGACAGGCGTTAGGGAGCAGTTCTTC. With all but the CDR3 taken from the reference TRBV9 and TRBJ2-1 genes, the full variable domain is: DSGVTQTPKHLITATGQRVTLRCSPRSGDLSVYWYQQSLDQGLQFLIQYYNGEERAKGNILERFSAQQFPDLHSELNLSSLELGDSALYFCASSVETGVREQFFGPGTRLTVL.